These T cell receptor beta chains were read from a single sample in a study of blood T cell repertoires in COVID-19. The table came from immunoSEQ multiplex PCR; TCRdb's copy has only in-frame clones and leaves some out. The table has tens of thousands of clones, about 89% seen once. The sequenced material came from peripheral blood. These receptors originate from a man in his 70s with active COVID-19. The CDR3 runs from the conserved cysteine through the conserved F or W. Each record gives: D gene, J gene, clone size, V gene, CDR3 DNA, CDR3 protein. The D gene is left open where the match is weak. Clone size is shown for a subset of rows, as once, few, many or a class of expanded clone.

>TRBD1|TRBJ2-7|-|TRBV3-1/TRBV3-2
TGTGCCAGCAGCCGATTCAGGGGGCCCTACGAGCAGTACTTC
CASSRFRGPYEQYF
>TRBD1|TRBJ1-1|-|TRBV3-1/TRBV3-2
TGTGCCAGCAGTTCAGGGGGCTGGACTGAAGCTTTCTTT
CASSSGGWTEAFF
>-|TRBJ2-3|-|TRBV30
TGTGCCTGGAGTCGGAGTCGGCCGGATACGCAGTATTTT
CAWSRSRPDTQYF
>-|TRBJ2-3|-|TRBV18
TGTGCCAGTCAATTGACTAAGACTAGCACAGATACGCAGTATTTT
CASQLTKTSTDTQYF
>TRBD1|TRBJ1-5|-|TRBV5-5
TGTGCCAGCAGCATCCGACAGGGTTTAAGCAATCAGCCCCAGCATTTT
CASSIRQGLSNQPQHF
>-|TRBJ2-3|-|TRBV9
TGTGCCAGCAGCCATAATAGGGGGGGACCACAGGATACGCAGTATTTT
CASSHNRGGPQDTQYF
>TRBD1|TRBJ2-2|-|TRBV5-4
TGTGCCAGCAGAAGCAGGGGGTCAACCGGGGAGCTGTTTTTT
CASRSRGSTGELFF
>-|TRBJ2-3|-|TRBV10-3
TGTGCCATCAGTGAGTATGGGGAGGATACGCAGTATTTT
CAISEYGEDTQYF
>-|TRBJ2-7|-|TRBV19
TGTGCCAGTAACCTGGGGGGACCTCGCTACGAGCAGTACTTC
CASNLGGPRYEQYF
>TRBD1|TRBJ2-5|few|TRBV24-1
TGTGCCACAAGGGACAGGGAAGAGACCCAGTACTTC
CATRDREETQYF
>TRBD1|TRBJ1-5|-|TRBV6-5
TGTGCCAGCAGCCCACAGGGGGCTGGCAATCAGCCCCAGCATTTT
CASSPQGAGNQPQHF
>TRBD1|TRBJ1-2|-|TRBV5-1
TGCGCCAGCAGCTTCCTCCGGGACAGGGGGCAATCCACCTTC
CASSFLRDRGQSTF
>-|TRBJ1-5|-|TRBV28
TGTGCCAGCAGTTCTCCCGACGGGACTAATCAGCCCCAGCATTTT
CASSSPDGTNQPQHF
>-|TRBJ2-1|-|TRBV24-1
TGTGCCACCAAAGACAGTTACAATGAGCAGTTCTTC
CATKDSYNEQFF
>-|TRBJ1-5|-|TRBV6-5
TGTGCCAGTCGACCGGGACACCGGAATCAGCCCCAGCATTTT
CASRPGHRNQPQHF
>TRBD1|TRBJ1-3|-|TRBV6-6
TGTGCCAGCAATGGGAGGACAGGAACTGGAAACACCATATATTTT
CASNGRTGTGNTIYF
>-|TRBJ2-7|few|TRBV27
TGTGCCAGCAGTCCGACAGTTTTCCTTTTTTTC
CASSPTVFLFF
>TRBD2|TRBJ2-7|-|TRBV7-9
TGTGCCAGCAGCCACCCCGGAGCGGGGTTCGAGCAGTACTTC
CASSHPGAGFEQYF
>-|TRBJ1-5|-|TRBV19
TGTGCCAGTAGTACGACCGGAGGGAATCAGCCCCAGCATTTT
CASSTTGGNQPQHF
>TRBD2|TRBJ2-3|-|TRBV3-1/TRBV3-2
TGTGCCAGCAGCCCACTAGCGGGGGGATGGGCTGGAGATACGCAGTATTTT
CASSPLAGGWAGDTQYF
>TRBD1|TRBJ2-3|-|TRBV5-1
TGCGCCAGCAGCCCGGGGACAGCTTACACAGATACGCAGTATTTT
CASSPGTAYTDTQYF
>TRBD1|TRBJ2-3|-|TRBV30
TGTGCCTGGAGTTTGATGGGACAGCACACAGATACGCAGTATTTT
CAWSLMGQHTDTQYF
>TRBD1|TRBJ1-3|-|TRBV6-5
TGTGCCAGTCACAGGGGGACCTCTGGAAACACCATATATTTT
CASHRGTSGNTIYF
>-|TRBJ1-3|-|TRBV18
TGTGCCAGCTCATCGGGAGGCTCGAGCTCTGGAAACACCATATATTTT
CASSSGGSSSGNTIYF
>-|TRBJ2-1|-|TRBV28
TGTGCCTCCTTTACTGCTAGCTCCTACAATGAGCAGTTCTTC
CASFTASSYNEQFF
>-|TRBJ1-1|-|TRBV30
TGTGCCTGGAGGTGGGACACAGGCTACACTGAAGCTTTCTTT
CAWRWDTGYTEAFF
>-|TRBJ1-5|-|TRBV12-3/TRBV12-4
TGTGCCAGCAGTTTAGGGGAGAATCAGCCCCAGCATTTT
CASSLGENQPQHF
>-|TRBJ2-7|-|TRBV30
TGTGCCTGGAGTGTAGGCGGGACCTACGAGCAGTACTTC
CAWSVGGTYEQYF
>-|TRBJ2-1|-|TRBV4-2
TGTGCCAGCAGCCAAGGAGGGTTTCTGAATGAGCAGTTCTTC
CASSQGGFLNEQFF
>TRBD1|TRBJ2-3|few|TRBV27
TGTGCCAGCAGGACCTACCTCAGGGGGCGCACAGATACGCAGTATTTT
CASRTYLRGRTDTQYF